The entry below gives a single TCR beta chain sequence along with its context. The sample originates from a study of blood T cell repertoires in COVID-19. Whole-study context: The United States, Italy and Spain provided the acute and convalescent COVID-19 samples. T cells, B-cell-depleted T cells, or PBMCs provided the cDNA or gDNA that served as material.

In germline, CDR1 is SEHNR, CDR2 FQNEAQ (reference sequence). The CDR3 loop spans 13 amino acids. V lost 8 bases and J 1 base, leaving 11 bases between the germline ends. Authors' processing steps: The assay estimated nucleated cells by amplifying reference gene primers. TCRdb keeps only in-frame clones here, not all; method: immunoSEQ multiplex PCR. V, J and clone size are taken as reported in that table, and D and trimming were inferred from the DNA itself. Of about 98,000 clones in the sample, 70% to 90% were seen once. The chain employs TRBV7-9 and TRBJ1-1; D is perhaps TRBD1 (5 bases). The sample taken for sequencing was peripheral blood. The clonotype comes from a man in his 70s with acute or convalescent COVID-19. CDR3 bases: TGTGCCAGCGCCTCTCAGGGGAACACTGAAGCTTTCTTT. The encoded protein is CASASQGNTEAFF.